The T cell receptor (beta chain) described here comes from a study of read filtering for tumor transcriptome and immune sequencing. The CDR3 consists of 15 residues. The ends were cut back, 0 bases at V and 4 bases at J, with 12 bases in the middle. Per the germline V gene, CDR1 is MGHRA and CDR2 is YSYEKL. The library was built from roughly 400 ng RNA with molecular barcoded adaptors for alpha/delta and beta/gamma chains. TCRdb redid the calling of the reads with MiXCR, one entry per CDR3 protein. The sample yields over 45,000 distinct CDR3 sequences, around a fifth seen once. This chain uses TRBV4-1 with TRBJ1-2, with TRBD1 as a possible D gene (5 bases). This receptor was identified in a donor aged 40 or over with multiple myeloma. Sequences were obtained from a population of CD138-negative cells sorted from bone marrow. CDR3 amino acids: CASSQDPQALYGYTF. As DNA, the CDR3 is TGCGCCAGCAGCCAAGATCCACAGGCTCTCTATGGCTACACCTTC.